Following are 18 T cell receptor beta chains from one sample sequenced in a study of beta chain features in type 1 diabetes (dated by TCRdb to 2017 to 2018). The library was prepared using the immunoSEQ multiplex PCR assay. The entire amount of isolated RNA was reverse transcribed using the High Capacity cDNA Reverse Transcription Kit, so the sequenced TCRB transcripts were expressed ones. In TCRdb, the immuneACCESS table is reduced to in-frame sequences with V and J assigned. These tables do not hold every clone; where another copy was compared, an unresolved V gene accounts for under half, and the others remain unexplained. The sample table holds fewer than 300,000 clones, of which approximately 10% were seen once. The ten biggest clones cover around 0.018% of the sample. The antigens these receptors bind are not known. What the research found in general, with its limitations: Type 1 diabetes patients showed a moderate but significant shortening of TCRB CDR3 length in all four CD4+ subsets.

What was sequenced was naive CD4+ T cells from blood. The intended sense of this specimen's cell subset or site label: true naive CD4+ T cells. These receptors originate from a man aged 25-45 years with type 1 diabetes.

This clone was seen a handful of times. The CDR3 DNA follows: TGTGCCAGCAGCCGCGCCTCCGGGACAGGTGACAATGAGCAGTTCTTC. This gives the protein CASSRASGTGDNEQFF. The chain employs TRBV6-6 and TRBJ2-1, with 8 bases identical to TRBD1. The CDR3 has 16 residues. The germline CDR1 and CDR2 sequences are MNHNY and SVGAGI (reference sequence). The V segment lost 6 bases and the J segment 5 bases; nucleotides outside the gene matches: 12.

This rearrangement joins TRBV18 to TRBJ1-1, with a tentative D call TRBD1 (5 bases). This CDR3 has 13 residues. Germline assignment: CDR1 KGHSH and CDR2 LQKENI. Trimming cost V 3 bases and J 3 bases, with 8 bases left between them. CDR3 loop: CASSPTEDTEAFF. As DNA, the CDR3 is TGTGCCAGCTCACCGACAGAAGACACTGAAGCTTTCTTT.

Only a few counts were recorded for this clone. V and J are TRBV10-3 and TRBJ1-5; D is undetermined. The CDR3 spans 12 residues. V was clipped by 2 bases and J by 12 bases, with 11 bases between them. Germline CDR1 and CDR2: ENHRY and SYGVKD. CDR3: CAISEARSYQHF. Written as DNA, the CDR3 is TGTGCCATCAGTGAGGCCAGATCATACCAGCATTTT.

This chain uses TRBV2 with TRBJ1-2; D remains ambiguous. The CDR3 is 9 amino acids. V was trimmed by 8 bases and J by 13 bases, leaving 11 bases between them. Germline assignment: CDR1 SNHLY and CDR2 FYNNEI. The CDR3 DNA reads TGTGCCAGCGGGGAGAAGGGCACCTTC. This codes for CASGEKGTF.

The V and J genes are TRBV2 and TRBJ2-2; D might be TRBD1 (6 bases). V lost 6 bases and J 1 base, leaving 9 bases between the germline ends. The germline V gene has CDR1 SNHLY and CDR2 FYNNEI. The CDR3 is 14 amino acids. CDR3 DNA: TGTGCCAGCAGGGCGGACAGGAACACCGGGGAGCTGTTTTTT. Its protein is CASRADRNTGELFF.

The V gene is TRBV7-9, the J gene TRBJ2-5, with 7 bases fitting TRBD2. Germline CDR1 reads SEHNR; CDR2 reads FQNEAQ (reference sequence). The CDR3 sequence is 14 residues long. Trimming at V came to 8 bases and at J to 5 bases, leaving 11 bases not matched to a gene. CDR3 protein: CASARTSLEETQYF. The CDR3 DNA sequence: TGTGCCAGCGCCCGGACTAGTTTGGAGGAGACCCAGTACTTC.

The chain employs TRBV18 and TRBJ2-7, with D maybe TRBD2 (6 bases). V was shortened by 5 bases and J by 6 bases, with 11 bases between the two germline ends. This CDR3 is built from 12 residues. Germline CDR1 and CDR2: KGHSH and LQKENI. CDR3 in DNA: TGTGCCAGCTCATCCTCGGAGGGCGAGCAGTACTTC. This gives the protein CASSSSEGEQYF.

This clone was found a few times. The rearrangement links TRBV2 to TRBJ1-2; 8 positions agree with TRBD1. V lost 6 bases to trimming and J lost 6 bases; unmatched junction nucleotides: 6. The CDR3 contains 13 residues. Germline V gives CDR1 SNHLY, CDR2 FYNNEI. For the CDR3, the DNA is TGTGCCAGCAGCGTGGACAGGGCGGATGGCTACACCTTC. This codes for CASSVDRADGYTF.

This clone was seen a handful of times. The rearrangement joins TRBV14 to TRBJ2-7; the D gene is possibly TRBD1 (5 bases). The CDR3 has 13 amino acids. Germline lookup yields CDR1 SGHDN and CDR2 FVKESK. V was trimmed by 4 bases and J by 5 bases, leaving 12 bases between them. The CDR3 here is CASSPTDMHEQYF. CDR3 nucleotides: TGTGCCAGCAGCCCGACGGACATGCACGAGCAGTACTTC. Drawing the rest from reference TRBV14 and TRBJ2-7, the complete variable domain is EAGVTQFPSHSVIEKGQTVTLRCDPISGHDNLYWYRRVMGKEIKFLLHFVKESKQDESGMPNNRFLAERTGGTYSTLKVQPAELEDSGVYFCASSPTDMHEQYFGPGTRLTVT.

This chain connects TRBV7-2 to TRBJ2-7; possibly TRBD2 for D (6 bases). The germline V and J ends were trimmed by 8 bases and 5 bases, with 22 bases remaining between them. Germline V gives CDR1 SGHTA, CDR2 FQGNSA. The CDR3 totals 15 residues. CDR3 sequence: CASGKDFGRVDEQYF. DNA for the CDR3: TGTGCCAGCGGGAAGGATTTCGGGAGAGTCGACGAGCAGTACTTC.

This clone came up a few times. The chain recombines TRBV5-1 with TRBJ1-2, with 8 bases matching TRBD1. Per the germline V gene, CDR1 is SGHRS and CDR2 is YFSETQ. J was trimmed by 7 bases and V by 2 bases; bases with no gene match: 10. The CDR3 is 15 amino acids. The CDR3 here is CASSFSRGTGPGYTF. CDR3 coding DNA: TGCGCCAGCAGCTTCTCGCGAGGGACAGGTCCTGGCTACACCTTC.

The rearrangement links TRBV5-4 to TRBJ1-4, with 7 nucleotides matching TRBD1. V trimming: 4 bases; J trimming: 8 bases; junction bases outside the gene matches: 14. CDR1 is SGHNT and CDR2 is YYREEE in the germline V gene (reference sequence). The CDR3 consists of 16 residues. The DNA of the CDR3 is TGTGCCAGCAGCGATGTGAAACAGGGGCTTCGAGAAAAACTGTTTTTT. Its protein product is CASSDVKQGLREKLFF.

The DNA for the CDR3 is TGCGCCAGCAGCTTGAGTGCTTTGGGTGCGGTCACCGGGGAGCTGTTTTTT. This encodes CASSLSALGAVTGELFF. This chain uses TRBV5-1 with TRBJ2-2; D is uncertain. V was clipped by 1 base and J by 4 bases, with 17 bases between them. Germline lookup yields CDR1 SGHRS and CDR2 YFSETQ. This CDR3 has 17 amino acids.

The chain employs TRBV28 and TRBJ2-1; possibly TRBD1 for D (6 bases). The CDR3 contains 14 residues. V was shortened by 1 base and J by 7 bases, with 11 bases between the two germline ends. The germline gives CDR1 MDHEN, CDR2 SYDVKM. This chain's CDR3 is CASSLSAGTNEQFF. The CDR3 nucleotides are TGTGCCAGCAGTTTATCGGCAGGGACAAATGAGCAGTTCTTC.

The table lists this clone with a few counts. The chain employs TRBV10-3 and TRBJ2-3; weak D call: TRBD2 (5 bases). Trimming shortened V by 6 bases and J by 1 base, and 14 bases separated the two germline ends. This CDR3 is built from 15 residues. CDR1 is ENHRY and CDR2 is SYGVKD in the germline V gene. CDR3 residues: CAIRKTPEGTDTQYF. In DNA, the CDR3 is TGTGCCATCAGGAAGACCCCGGAGGGCACAGATACGCAGTATTTT.

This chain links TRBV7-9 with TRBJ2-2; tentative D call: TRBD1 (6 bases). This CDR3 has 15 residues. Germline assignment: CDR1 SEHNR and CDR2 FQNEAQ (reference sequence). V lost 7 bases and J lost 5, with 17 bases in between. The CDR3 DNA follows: TGTGCCAGCAAGGGCCAGGGGCATTATACCGGGGAGCTGTTTTTT. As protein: CASKGQGHYTGELFF. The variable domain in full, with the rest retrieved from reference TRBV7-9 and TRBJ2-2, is DTGVSQNPRHKITKRGQNVTFRCDPISEHNRLYWYRQTLGQGPEFLTYFQNEAQLEKSRLLSDRFSAERPKGSFSTLEIQRTEQGDSAMYLCASKGQGHYTGELFFGEGSRLTVL.

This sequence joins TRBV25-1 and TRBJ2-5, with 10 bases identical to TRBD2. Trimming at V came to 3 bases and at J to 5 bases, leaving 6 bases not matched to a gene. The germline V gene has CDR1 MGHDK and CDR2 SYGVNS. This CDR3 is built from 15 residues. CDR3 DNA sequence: TGTGCCAGCAGTGATCTAAGCGGGGGGGATGAGACCCAGTACTTC. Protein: CASSDLSGGDETQYF.

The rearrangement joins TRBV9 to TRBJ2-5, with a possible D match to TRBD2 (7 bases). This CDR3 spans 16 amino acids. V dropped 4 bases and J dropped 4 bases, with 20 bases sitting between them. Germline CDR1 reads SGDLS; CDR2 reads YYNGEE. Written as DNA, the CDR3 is TGTGCCAGCAGCCCCTTATTAGGGGGGGCGGGAGAGACCCAGTACTTC. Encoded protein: CASSPLLGGAGETQYF. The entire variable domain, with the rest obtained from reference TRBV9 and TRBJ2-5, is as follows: DSGVTQTPKHLITATGQRVTLRCSPRSGDLSVYWYQQSLDQGLQFLIQYYNGEERAKGNILERFSAQQFPDLHSELNLSSLELGDSALYFCASSPLLGGAGETQYFGPGTRLLVL.